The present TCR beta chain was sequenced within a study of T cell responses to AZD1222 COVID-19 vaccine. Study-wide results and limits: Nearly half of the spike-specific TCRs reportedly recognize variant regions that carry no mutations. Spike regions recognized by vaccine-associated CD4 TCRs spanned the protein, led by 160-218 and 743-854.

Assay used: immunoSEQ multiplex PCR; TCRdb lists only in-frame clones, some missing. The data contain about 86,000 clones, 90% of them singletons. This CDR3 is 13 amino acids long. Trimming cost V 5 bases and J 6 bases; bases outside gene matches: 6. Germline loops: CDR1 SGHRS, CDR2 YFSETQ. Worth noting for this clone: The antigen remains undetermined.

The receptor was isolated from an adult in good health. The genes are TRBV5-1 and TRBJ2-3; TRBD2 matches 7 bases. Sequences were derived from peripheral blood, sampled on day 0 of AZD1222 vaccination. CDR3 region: CASSSGGSDTQYF. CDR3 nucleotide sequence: TGCGCCAGCAGTTCGGGAGGCTCCGATACGCAGTATTTT.